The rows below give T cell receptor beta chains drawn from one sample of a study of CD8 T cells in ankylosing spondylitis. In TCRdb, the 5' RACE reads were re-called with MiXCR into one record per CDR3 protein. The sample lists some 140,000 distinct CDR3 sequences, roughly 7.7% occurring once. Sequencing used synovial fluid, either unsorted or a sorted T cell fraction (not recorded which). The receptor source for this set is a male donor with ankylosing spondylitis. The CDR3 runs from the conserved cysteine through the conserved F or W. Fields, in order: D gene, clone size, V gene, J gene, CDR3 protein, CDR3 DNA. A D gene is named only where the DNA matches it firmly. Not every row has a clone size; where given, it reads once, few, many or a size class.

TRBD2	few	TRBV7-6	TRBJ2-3	CASSSTSGGKGATQYF	TGTGCCAGCAGCTCGACTAGCGGGGGGAAGGGTGCTACGCAGTATTTT
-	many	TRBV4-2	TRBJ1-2	CASSPKGFNYGYTF	TGTGCCAGCAGCCCTAAGGGCTTTAACTATGGCTACACCTTC
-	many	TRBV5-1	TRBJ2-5	CASSLGVEETQYF	TGCGCCAGCAGCCTGGGGGTAGAAGAGACCCAGTACTTC
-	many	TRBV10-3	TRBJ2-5	CAIGSDQETQYF	TGTGCCATCGGGAGCGACCAAGAGACCCAGTACTTC
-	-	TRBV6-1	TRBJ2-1	CASRGKSSYNEQFF	TGTGCCAGCAGAGGCAAGAGCTCCTACAATGAGCAGTTCTTC
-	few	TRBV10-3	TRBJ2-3	CAISPTSTDTQYF	TGTGCCATCAGTCCTACTAGCACAGATACGCAGTATTTT
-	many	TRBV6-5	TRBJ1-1	CASSYKQGSTEAFF	TGTGCCAGCAGTTACAAGCAGGGGAGCACTGAAGCTTTCTTT
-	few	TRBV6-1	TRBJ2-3	CASSVTSSRFDTDTQYF	TGTGCCAGCAGTGTGACTTCCTCCCGTTTCGACACAGATACGCAGTATTTT
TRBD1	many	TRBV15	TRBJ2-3	CATSRPQGALPNTQYF	TGTGCCACCAGCAGACCTCAGGGGGCGCTTCCCAATACGCAGTATTTT
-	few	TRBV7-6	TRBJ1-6	CASSMTGRGSPLHF	TGTGCCAGCAGCATGACAGGAAGGGGCTCACCCCTCCACTTT
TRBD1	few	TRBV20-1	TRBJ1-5	CSATPQDRGLNQPQHF	TGCAGTGCTACCCCCCAAGACAGGGGCCTTAATCAGCCCCAGCATTTT
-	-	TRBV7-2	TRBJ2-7	CASSLASFGSYEQYF	TGTGCCAGCAGCTTAGCTTCTTTCGGTTCCTACGAGCAGTACTTC
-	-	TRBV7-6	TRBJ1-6	CASSLETRSPLHF	TGTGCCAGCAGCTTGGAGACCAGGTCACCCCTCCACTTT
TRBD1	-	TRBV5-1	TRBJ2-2	CASQGQGMSGELFF	TGCGCCAGCCAAGGACAGGGGATGAGCGGGGAGCTGTTTTTT
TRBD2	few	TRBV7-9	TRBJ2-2	CASSTGLANTGELFF	TGTGCCAGCAGCACTGGACTAGCGAACACCGGGGAGCTGTTTTTT
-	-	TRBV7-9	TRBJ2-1	CASSQTSYNEQFF	TGTGCCAGCAGTCAAACTAGCTACAATGAGCAGTTCTTC
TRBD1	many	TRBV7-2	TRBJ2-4	CASSLVDRGLAKNIQYF	TGTGCCAGCAGCTTAGTCGACAGGGGGTTAGCCAAAAACATTCAGTACTTC
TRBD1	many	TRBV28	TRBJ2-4	CASSRIGDRGSYIQYF	TGTGCCAGCAGCCGAATCGGGGACAGGGGTTCTTACATTCAGTACTTC
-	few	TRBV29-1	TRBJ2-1	CNHFRCQVQFF	TGCAACCACTTCCGCTGTCAAGTCCAGTTCTTC
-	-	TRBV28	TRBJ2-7	CASSTRRVSYEQYF	TGTGCCAGCAGTACTCGGAGGGTCTCCTACGAGCAGTACTTC
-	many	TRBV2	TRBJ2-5	CASSEAGPPEAQYF	TGTGCCAGCAGTGAAGCAGGGCCCCCTGAGGCCCAGTACTTC
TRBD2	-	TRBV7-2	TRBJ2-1	CASSLRWEGPNEQFF	TGTGCCAGCAGCTTGAGGTGGGAGGGCCCCAATGAGCAGTTCTTC
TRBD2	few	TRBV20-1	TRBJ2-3	CSAFGLAITDTQYF	TGCAGTGCTTTTGGACTAGCGATCACAGATACGCAGTATTTT
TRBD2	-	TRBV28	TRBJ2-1	CASSSARGGRIDEQFF	TGTGCCAGCAGTTCGGCCAGGGGCGGGAGGATCGATGAGCAGTTCTTC
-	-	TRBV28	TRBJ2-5	CASGLVGFGQLETQYF	TGTGCCAGCGGGTTGGTTGGGTTTGGGCAGTTGGAGACCCAGTACTTC
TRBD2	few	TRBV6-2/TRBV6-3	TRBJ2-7	CASSSGLANYEQYF	TGTGCCAGCAGTTCGGGACTAGCGAACTACGAGCAGTACTTC
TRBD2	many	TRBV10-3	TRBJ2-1	CAIGETSGNEQFF	TGTGCCATCGGAGAGACTAGCGGGAATGAGCAGTTCTTC
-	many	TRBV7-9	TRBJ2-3	CASSTIPSTDTQYF	TGTGCCAGCTCGACCATACCTAGCACAGATACGCAGTATTTT
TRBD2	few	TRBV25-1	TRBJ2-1	CASSEYYGGAYYNEQFF	TGTGCCAGCAGTGAATATTACGGGGGGGCGTATTACAATGAGCAGTTCTTC
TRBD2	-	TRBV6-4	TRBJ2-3	CASSDASGSTDTQYF	TGTGCCAGCAGTGACGCTAGCGGGAGCACAGATACGCAGTATTTT
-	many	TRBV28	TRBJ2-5	CASSPRGWGDGTQYF	TGTGCCAGCAGTCCACGGGGGTGGGGCGACGGGACCCAGTACTTC
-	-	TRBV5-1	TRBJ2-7	CASSFQETYEQYF	TGCGCCAGCAGCTTCCAGGAGACCTACGAGCAGTACTTC
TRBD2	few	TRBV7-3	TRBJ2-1	CASSSLGGGGSREQFF	TGTGCCAGCAGCTCCCTAGGCGGGGGGGGAAGTCGGGAGCAGTTCTTC
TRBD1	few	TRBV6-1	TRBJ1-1	CASTDNNPGQGSTEAFF	TGTGCCAGCACCGACAATAATCCAGGACAGGGAAGCACTGAAGCTTTCTTT
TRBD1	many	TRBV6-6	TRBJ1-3	CASIRDSGNTIYF	TGTGCCAGCATCCGGGACAGTGGAAACACCATATATTTT
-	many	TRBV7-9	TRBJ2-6	CASSEQSSGANVLTF	TGTGCCAGCAGCGAACAGAGCTCTGGGGCCAACGTCCTGACTTTC
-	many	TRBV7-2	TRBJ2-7	CATCRALGYEQYF	TGTGCCACCTGCCGAGCGTTAGGCTACGAGCAGTACTTC